Following are 2 T cell receptor beta chains from one sample sequenced in a study of blood T cell repertoires in COVID-19. TCRdb's table, derived via immunoSEQ multiplex PCR, lists solely in-frame clones and lacks some. Among over 200,000 clones listed, 70% to 90% were seen once. Sequenced: PBMCs or T cells enriched from blood (not recorded which). The receptors were gathered from a woman aged 50 to 60 who had recovered from COVID-19.

The chain combines TRBV2 with TRBJ2-1, with 7 nucleotides matching TRBD1. The CDR3 spans 14 residues. V shed 8 bases and J 3 bases; nucleotides not matched to a gene: 7. Germline loops: CDR1 SNHLY, CDR2 FYNNEI. CDR3 region: CASVRQGDYNEQFF. In DNA form, the CDR3 reads TGTGCCAGCGTCAGGCAGGGGGACTACAATGAGCAGTTCTTC.

The chain recombines TRBV5-1 with TRBJ1-4; 11 nucleotides align to TRBD1. The ends lost 3 bases at V and 8 bases at J; junction bases unmatched: 6. This CDR3 comprises 15 residues. Germline lookup yields CDR1 SGHRS and CDR2 YFSETQ. The CDR3 nucleotides are TGCGCCAGCAGCTGGACAGGGGGCGATGGCGAAAAACTGTTTTTT. The encoded protein is CASSWTGGDGEKLFF.